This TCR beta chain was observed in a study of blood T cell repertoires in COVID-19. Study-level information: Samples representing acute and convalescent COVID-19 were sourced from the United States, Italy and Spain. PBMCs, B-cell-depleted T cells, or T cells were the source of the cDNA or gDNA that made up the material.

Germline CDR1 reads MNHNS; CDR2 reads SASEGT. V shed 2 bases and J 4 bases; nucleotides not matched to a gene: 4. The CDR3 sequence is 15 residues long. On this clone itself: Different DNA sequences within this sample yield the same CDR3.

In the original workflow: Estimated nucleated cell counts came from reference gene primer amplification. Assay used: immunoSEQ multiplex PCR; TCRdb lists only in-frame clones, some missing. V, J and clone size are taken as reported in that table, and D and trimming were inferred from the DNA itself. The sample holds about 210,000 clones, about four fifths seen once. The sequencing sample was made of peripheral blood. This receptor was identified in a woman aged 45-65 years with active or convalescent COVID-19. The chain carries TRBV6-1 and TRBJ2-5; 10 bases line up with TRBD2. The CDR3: CASSEIAGGGETQYF. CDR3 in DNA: TGTGCCAGCAGTGAAATAGCGGGGGGAGGAGAGACCCAGTACTTC.